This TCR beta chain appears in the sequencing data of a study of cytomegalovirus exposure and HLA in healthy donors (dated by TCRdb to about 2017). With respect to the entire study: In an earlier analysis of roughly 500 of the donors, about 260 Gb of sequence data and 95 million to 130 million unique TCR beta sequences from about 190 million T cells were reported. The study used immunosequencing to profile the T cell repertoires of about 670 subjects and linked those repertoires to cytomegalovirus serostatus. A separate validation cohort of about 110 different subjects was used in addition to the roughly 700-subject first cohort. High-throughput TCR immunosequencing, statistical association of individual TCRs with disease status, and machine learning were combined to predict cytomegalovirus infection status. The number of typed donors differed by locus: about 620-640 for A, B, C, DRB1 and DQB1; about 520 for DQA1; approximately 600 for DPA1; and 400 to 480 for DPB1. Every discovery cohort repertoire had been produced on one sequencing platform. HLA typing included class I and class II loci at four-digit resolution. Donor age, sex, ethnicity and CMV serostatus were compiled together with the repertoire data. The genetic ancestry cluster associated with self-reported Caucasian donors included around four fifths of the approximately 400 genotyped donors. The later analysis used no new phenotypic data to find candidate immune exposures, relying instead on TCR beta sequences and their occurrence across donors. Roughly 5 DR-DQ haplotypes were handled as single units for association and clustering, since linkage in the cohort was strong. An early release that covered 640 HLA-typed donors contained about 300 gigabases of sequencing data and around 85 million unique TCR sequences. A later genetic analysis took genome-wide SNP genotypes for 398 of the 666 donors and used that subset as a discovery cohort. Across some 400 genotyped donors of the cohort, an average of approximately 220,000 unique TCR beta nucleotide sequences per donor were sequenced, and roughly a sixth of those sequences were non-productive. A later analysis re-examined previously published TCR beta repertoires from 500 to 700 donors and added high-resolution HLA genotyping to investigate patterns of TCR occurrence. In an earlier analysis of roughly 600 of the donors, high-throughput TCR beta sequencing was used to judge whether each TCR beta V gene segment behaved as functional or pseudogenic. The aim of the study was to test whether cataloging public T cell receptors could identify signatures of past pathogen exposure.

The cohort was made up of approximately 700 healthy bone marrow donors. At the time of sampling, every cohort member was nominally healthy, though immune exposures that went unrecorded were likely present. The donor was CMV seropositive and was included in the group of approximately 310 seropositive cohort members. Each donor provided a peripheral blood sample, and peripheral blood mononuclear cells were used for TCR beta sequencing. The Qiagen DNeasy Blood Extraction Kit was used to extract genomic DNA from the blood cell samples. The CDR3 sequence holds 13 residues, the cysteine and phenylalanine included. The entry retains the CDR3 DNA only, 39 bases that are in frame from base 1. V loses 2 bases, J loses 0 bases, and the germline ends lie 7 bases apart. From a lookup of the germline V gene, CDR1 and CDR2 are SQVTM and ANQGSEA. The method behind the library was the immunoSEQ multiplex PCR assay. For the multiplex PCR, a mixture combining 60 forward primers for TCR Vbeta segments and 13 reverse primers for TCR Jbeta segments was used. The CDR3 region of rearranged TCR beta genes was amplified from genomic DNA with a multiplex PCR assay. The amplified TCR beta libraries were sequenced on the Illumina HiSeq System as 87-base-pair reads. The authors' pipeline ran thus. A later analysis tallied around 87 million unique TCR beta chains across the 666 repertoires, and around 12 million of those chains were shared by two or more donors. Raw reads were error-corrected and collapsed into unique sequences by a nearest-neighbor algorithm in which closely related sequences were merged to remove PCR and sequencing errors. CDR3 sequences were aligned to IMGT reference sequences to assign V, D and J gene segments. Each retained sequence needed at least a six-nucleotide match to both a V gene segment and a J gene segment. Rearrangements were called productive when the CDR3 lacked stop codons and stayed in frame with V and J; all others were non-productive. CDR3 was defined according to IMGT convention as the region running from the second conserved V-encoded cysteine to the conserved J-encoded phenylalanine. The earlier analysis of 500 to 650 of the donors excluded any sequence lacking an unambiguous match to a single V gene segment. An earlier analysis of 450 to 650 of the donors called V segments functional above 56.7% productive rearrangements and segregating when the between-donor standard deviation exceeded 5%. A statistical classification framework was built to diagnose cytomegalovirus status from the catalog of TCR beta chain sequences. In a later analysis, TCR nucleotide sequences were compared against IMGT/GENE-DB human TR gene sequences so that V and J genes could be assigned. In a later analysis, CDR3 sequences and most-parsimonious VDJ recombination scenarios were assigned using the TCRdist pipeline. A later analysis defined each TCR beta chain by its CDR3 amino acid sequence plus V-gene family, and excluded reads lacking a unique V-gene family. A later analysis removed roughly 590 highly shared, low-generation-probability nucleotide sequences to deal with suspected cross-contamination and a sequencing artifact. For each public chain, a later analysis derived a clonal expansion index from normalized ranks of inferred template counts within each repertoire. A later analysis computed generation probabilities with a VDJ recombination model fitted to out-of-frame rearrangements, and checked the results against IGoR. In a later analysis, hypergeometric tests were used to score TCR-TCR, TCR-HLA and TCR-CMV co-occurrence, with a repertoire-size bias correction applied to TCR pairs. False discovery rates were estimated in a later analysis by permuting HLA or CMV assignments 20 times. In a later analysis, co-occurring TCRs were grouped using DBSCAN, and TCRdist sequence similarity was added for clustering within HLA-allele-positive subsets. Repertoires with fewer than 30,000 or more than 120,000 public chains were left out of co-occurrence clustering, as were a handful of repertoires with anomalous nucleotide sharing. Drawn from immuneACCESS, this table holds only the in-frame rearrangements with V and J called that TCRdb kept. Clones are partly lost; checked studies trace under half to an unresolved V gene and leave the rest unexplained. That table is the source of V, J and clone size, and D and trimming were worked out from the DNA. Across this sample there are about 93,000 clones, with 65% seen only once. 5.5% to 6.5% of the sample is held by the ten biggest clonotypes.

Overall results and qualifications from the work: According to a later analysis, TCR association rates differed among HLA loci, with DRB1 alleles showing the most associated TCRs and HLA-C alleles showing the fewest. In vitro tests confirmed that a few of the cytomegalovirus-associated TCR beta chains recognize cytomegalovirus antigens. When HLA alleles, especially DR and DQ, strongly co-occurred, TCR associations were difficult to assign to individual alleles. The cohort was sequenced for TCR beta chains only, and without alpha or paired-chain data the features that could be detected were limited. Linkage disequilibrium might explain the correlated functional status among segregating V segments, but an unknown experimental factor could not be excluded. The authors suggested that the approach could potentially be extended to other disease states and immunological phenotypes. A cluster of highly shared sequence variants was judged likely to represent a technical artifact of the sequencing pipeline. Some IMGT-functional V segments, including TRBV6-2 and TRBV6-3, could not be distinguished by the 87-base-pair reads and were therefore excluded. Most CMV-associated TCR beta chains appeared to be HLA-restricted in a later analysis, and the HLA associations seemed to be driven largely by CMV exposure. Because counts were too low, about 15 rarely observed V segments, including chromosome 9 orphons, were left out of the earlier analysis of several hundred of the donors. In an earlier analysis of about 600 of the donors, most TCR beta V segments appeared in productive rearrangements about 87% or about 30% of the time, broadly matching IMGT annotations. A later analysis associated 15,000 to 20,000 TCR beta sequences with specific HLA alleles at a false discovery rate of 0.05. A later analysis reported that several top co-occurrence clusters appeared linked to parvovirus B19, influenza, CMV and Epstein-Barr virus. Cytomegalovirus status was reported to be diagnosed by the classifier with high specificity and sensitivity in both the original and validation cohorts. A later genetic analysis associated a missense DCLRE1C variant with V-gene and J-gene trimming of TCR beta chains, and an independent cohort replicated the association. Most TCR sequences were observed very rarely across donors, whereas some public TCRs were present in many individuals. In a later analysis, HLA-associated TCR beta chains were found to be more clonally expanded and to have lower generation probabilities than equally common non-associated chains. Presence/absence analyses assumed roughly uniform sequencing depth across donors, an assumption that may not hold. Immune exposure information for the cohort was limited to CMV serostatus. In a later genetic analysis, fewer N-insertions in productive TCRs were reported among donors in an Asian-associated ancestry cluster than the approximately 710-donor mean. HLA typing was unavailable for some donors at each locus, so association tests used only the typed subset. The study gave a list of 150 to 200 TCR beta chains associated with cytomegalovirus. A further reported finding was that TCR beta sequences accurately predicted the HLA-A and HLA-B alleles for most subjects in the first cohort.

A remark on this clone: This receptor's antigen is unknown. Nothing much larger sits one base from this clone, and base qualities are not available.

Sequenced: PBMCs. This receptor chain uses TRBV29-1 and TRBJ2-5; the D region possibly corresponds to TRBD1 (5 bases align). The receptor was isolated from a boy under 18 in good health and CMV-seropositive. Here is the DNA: TGCAGCGTTGAAACAGGAGACCAAGAGACCCAGTACTTC. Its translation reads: CSVETGDQETQYF.